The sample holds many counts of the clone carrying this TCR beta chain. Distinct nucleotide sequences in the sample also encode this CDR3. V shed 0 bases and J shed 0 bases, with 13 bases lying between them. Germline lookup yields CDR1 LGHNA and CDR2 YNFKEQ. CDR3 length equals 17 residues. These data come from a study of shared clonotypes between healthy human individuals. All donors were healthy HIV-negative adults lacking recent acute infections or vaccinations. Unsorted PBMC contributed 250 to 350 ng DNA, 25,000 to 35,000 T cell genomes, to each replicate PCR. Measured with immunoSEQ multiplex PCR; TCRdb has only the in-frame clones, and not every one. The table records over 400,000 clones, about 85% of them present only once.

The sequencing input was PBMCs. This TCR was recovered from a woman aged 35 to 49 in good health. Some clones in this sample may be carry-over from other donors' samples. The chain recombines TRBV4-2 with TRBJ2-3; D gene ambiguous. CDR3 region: CASSQDRAASSTDTQYF. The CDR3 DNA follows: TGTGCCAGCAGCCAAGATCGGGCTGCATCTAGCACAGATACGCAGTATTTT.